One T cell receptor beta chain is described in this entry. It lacks a known antigen. Base qualities were left out, and no much larger clone turns up one base away. Each collaborating institution followed its own protocols to collect whole blood in K2EDTA tubes. Collaborator samples were shipped for TCRbeta analysis as frozen whole blood, isolated PBMCs, or DNA extracted from either sample type. This sample was taken from a study of blood T cell repertoires in COVID-19 (dated by TCRdb to about 2020). For the study in its entirety: The collaborator samples originated in the United States, Italy and Spain and spanned the acute and convalescent phases of COVID-19. A de-identified subject ID, COVID-19 status, age in years and sex were almost always included in the sample metadata. Where available, HLA class I and class II types were taken from metadata supplied by the sample provider and were not determined by assay-based typing. The dataset comprised deeply sampled blood TCRbeta repertoires from subjects exposed to, actively infected with, or recovered from COVID-19. The material from the prospective study consisted of cDNA or gDNA derived from T cells, B-cell-depleted T cells, or PBMCs. The repertoires were released in a freely available public database meant as a resource for research on the immune response to SARS-CoV-2. Samples came from the ongoing ImmuneRACE study (first 160 participants) plus 1,254 subjects from 6 global collaborators. Broad study findings and their caveats: How much clinical and demographic metadata was included differed by source and by participant, and the metadata was provided uncurated.

TCRbeta CDR3 regions were amplified from genomic DNA by means of the immunoSEQ Assay, a bias-controlled multiplex PCR. Regarding the original processing steps: The number of nucleated cells in each sample was estimated by amplification of reference gene primers within the assay. To quantify the absolute abundance of each unique TCRbeta CDR3 rearrangement, sequence reads were collapsed and filtered. Productive Simpson clonality was computed per sample as the square root of Simpson's diversity index over productive rearrangements. TCRdb took this table from immuneACCESS and kept in-frame rearrangements with V and J called. Such tables lack part of the clones; where checked against another copy, unresolved V genes explain under half of the gap, and the rest is unexplained. The V and J calls and clone size were taken over from that table, and D and trimming were inferred from the DNA. This sample lists some 150,000 clones; around 83% were detected once. The leading ten clones occupy 0.85% to 1.2% of the sample.

Germline trimming: 1 base from V, 2 bases from J; junction bases outside gene matches: 5. Inclusive of the bounding cysteine and phenylalanine, the CDR3 is 17 residues long. Of all the DNA, just the CDR3 is kept, 51 bases in frame from base 1. According to the germline V gene, CDR1 reads LGHNA and CDR2 reads YNFKEQ. The sequenced sample was peripheral blood. The sequence links TRBV4-2 to TRBJ2-3; 11 bases in between match TRBD1. This receptor was obtained from a man in his forties with acute or convalescent COVID-19. The CDR3 region: CASSQVGTGGLTDTQYF. The DNA sequence is as follows: TGTGCCAGCAGCCAAGTTGGGACAGGGGGGCTCACAGATACGCAGTATTTT.